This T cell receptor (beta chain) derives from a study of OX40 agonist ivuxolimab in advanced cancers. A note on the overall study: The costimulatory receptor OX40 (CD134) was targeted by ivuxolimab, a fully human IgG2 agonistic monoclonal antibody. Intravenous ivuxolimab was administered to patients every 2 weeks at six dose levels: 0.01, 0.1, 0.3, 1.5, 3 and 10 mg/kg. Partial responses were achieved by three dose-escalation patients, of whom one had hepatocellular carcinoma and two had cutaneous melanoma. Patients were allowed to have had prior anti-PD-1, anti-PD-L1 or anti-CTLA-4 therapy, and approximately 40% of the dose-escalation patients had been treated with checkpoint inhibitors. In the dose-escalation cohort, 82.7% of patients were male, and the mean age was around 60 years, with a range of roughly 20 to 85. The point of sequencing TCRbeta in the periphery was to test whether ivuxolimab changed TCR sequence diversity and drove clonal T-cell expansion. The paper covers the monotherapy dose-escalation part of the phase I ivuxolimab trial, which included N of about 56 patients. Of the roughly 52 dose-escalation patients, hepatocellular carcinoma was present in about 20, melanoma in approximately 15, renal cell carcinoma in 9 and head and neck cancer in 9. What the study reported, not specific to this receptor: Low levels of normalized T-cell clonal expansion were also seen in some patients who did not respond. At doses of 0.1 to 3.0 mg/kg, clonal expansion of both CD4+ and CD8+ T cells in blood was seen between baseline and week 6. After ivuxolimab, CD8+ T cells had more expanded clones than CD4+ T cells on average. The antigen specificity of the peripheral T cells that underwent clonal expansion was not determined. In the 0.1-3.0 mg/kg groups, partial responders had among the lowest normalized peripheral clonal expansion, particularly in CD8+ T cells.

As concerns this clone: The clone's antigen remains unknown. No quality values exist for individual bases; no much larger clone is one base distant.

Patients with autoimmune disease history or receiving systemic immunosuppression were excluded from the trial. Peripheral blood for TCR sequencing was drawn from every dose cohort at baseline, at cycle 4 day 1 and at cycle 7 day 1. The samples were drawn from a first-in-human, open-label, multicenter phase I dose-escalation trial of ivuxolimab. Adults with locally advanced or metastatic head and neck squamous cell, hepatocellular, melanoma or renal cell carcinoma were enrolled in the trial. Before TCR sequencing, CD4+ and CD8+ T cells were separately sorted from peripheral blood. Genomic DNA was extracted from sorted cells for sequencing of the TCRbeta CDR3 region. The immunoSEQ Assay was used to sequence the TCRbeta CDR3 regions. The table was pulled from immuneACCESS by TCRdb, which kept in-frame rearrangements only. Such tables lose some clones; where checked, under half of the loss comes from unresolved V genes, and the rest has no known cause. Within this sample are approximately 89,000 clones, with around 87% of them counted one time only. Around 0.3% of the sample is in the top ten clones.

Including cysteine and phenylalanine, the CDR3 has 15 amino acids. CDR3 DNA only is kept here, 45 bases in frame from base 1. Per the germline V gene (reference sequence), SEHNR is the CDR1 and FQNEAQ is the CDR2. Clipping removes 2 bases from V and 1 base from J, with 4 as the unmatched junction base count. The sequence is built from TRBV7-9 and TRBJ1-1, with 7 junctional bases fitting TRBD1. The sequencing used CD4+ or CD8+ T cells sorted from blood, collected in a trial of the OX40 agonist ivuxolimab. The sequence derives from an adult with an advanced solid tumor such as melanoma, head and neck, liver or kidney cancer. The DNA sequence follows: TGTGCCAGCAGCTTAACGGGACAGACGAACACTGAAGCTTTCTTT. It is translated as CASSLTGQTNTEAFF.